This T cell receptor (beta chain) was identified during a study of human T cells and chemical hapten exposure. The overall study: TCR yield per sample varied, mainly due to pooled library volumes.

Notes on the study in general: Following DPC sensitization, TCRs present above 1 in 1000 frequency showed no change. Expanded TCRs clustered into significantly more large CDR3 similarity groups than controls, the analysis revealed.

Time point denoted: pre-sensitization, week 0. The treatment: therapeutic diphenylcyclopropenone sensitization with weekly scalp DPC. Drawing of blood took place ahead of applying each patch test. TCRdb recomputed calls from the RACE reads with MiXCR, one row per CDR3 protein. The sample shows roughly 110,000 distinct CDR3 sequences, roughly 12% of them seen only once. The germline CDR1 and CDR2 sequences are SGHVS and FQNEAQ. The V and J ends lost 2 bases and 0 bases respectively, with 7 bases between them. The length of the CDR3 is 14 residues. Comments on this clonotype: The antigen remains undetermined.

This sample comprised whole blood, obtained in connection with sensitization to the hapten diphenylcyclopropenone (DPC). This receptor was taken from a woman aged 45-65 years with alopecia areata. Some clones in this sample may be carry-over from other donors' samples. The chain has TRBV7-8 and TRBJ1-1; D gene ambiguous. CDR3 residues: CASSLFSMNTEAFF. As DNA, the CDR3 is TGTGCCAGCAGCTTATTTTCGATGAACACTGAAGCTTTCTTT.